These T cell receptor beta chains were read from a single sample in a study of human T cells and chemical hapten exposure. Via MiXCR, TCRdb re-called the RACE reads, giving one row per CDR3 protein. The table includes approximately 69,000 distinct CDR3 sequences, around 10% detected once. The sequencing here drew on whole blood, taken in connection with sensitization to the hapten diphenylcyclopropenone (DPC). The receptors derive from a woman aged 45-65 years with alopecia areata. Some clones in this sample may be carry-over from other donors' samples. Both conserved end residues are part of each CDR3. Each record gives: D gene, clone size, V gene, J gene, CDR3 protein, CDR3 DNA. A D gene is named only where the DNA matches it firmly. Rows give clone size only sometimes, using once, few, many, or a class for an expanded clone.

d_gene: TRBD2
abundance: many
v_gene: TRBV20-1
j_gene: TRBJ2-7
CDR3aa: CSARAGTSGNYEQYF
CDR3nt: TGCAGTGCTAGAGCAGGGACTAGCGGGAACTACGAGCAGTACTTC

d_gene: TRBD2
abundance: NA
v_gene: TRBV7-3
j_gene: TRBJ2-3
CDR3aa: CASSQAGLNTDTQYF
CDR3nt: TGTGCCAGCAGCCAAGCGGGACTTAACACAGATACGCAGTATTTT

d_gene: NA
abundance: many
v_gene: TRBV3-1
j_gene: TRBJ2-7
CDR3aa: CASSPTGPLTEQYF
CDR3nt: TGTGCCAGCAGCCCAACCGGACCTCTCACCGAGCAGTACTTC

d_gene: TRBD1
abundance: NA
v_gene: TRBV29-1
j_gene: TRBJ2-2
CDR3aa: CSVRTGVYTGELFF
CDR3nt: TGCAGCGTGAGGACAGGGGTGTACACCGGGGAGCTGTTTTTT

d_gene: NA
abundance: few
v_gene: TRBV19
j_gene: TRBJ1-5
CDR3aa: CASSPIPGRSNQPQHF
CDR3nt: TGTGCCAGTAGCCCCATTCCGGGCAGGAGCAATCAGCCCCAGCATTTT

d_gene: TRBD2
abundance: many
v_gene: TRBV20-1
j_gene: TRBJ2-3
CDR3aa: CSAVLAGGYRTDTQYF
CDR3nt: TGCAGTGCGGTACTAGCGGGAGGATACCGCACAGATACGCAGTATTTT

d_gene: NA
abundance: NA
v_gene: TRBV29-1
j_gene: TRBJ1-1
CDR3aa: CSVDDVGTEAFF
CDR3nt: TGCAGCGTTGATGATGTCGGCACTGAAGCTTTCTTT

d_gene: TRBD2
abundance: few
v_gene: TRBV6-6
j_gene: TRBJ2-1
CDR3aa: CASKVAGHQFF
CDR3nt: TGTGCCAGCAAAGTAGCGGGACACCAGTTCTTC

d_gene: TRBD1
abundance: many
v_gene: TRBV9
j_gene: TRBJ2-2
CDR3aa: CASSPQGGGSTGELFF
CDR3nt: TGTGCCAGCAGCCCCCAAGGGGGCGGGTCCACCGGGGAGCTGTTTTTT

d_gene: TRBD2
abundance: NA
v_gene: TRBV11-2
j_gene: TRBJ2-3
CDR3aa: CASSLQWTSGYSPSTDTQYF
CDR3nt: TGTGCCAGCAGCCTACAATGGACTAGCGGCTACTCACCTAGCACAGATACGCAGTATTTT

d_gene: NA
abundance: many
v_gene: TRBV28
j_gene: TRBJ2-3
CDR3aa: CASSFMMATDTQYF
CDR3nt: TGTGCCAGCAGTTTTATGATGGCGACAGATACGCAGTATTTT

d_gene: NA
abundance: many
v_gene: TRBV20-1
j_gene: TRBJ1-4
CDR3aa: CSATKGGDEKLFF
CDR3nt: TGCAGTGCAACAAAGGGGGGGGATGAAAAACTGTTTTTT

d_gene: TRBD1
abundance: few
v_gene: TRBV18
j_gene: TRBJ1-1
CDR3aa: CASSPGTENTEAFF
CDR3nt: TGTGCCAGCTCACCAGGGACAGAGAACACTGAAGCTTTCTTT

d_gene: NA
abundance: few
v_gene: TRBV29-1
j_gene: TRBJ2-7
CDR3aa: CSVARGMNYEQYF
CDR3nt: TGCAGCGTTGCTCGGGGGATGAACTACGAGCAGTACTTC

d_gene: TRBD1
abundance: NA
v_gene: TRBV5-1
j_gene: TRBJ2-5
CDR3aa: CASAGTGVSETQYF
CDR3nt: TGCGCCAGCGCCGGGACAGGGGTGTCGGAGACCCAGTACTTC

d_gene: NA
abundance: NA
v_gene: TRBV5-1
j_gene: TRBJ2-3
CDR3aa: CASSEQGSPDTQYF
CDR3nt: TGCGCCAGCAGCGAACAGGGAAGTCCAGATACGCAGTATTTT

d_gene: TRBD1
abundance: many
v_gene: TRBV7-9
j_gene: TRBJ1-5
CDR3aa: CASSPMNGQGLNQPQHF
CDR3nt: TGTGCCAGCAGCCCCATGAATGGACAGGGCCTAAATCAGCCCCAGCATTTT

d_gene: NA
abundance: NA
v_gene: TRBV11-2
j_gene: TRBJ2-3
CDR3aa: CASSWSRDTDTQYF
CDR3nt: TGTGCCAGCAGCTGGTCGAGGGACACAGATACGCAGTATTTT

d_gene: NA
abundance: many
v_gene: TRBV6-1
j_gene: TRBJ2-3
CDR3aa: CASSDRLSTDTQYF
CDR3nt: TGTGCCAGCAGTGACCGCCTTAGCACAGATACGCAGTATTTT

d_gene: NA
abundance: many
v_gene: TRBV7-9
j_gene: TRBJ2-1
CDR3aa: CASSLGERARTYNEQFF
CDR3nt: TGTGCCAGCAGCTTAGGTGAACGGGCTAGAACCTACAATGAGCAGTTCTTC

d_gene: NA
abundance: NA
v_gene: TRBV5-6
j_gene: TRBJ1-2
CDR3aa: CASSFGQNYGYTF
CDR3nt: TGTGCCAGCAGCTTCGGACAGAACTATGGCTACACCTTC

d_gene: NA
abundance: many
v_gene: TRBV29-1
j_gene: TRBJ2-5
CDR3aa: CSVEPQGKETQYF
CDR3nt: TGCAGCGTTGAGCCGCAGGGGAAAGAGACCCAGTACTTC

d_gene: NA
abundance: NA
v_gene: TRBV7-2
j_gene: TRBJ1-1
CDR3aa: CASSLAGPNTEAFF
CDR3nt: TGTGCCAGCAGCTTGGCAGGGCCGAACACTGAAGCTTTCTTT

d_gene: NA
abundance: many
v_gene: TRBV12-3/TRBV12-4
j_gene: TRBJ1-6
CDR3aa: CASSFYGNSPLHF
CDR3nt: TGTGCCAGCAGTTTTTACGGGAATTCACCCCTCCACTTT

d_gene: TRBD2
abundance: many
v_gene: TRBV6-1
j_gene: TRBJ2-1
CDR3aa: CASRASGNYNEQFF
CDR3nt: TGTGCCAGCAGAGCTAGCGGGAATTACAATGAGCAGTTCTTC

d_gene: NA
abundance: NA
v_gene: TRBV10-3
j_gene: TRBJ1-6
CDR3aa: CAIRTPDSGYNSPLHF
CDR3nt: TGTGCCATCAGGACCCCCGACAGTGGTTATAATTCACCCCTCCACTTT

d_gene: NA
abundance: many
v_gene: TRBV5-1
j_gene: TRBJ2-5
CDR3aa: CASSLAGRRMETQYF
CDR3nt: TGCGCCAGCAGCTTGGCAGGGCGGAGAATGGAGACCCAGTACTTC

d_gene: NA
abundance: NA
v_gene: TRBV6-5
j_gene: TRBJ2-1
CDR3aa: CASSSFGTYYNEQFF
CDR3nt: TGTGCCAGCAGTTCGTTCGGGACTTACTACAATGAGCAGTTCTTC

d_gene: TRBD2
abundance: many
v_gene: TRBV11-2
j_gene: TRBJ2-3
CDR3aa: CASSRWGRASTDTQYF
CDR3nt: TGTGCCAGCAGTCGTTGGGGGAGGGCCAGCACAGATACGCAGTATTTT

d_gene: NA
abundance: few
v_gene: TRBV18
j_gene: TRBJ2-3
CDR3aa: CASSPTAADTQYF
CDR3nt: TGTGCCAGCTCACCAACAGCGGCGGATACGCAGTATTTT

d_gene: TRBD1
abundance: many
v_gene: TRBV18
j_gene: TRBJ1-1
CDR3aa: CASSPPGSGGAFF
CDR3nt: TGTGCCAGCTCACCACCTGGCTCAGGGGGAGCTTTCTTT

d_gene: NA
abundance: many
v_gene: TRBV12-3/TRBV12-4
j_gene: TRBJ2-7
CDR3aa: CASSLRNEQYF
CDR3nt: TGTGCCAGCAGTTTAAGAAACGAGCAGTACTTC